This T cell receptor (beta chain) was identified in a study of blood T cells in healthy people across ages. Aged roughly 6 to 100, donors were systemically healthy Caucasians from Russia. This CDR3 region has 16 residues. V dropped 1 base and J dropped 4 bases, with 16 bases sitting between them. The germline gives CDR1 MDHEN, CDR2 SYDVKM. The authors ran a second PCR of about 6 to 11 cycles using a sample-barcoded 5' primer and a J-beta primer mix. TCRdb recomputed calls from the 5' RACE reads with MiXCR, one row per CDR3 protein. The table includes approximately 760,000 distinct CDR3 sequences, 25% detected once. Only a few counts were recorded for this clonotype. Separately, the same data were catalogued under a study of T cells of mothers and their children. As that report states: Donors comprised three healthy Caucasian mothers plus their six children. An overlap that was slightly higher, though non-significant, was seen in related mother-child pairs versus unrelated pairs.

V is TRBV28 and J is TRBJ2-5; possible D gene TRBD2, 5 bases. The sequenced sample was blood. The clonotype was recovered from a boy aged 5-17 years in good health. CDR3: CASSLFAPSRSETQYF. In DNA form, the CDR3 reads TGTGCCAGCAGTTTATTCGCCCCTAGCAGATCAGAGACCCAGTACTTC.